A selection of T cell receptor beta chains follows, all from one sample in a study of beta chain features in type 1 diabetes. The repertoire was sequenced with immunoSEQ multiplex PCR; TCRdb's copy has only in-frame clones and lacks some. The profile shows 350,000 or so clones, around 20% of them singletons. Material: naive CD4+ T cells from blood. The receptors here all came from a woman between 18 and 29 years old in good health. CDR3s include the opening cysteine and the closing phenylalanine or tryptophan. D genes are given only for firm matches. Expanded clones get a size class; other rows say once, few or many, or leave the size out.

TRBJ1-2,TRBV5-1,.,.,TGCGCCAGCAGCTTGGCTGCAGGGGCGATCTATGGCTACACCTTC,CASSLAAGAIYGYTF
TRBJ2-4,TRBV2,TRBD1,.,TGTGCCAGCAGGGGGACAGGGAGACAAAACATTCAGTACTTC,CASRGTGRQNIQYF
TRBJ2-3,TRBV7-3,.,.,TGTGCCAGCAGCTTACTAGGCGGGGCTAGCACAGATACGCAGTATTTT,CASSLLGGASTDTQYF
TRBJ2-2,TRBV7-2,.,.,TGTGCCAGCAGCTCCAGGACACTATTCACCGGGGAGCTGTTTTTT,CASSSRTLFTGELFF
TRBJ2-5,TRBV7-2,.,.,TGTGCCAGCAGCTTGGGACGGGACACCCTGCCAGAGACCCAGTACTTC,CASSLGRDTLPETQYF
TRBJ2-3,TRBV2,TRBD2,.,TGTGCCAGCGGGGCGGGGGGGCTACACGTCACAGATACGCAGTATTTT,CASGAGGLHVTDTQYF
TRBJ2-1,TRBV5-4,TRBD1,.,TGTGCCAGCAGCTTACAGGACAGGGTGAGGTACAATGAGCAGTTCTTC,CASSLQDRVRYNEQFF
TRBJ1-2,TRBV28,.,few,TGTGCCAGCAGCTCAGGGTCTAACTATGGCTACACCTTC,CASSSGSNYGYTF
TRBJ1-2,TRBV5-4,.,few,TGTGCCAGCAGCTGGGGCGGACAGCCATATGGCTACACCTTC,CASSWGGQPYGYTF
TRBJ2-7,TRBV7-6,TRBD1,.,TGTGCCAGCAGCTTCGCCGGGACAGCGGAGATCTACGAGCAGTACTTC,CASSFAGTAEIYEQYF
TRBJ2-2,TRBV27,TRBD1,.,TGTGCCAGCACCTATGGTAGGGGACAGGGTAACACCGGGGAGCTGTTTTTT,CASTYGRGQGNTGELFF
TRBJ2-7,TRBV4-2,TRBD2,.,TGTGCCAGCAGCCAAGATGGAACTAGCGAGGGAGGCGAGCAGTACTTC,CASSQDGTSEGGEQYF
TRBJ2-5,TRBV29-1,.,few,TGCAGCGTGGCACAAGAGACCCAGTACTTC,CSVAQETQYF
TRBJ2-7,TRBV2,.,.,TGTGCCAGCAGGACAGACGGGGGCTACGAGCAGTACTTC,CASRTDGGYEQYF
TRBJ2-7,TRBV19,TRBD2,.,TGTGCCAGTAGTCACCCTACTAGCGTGTCCTACGAGCAGTACTTC,CASSHPTSVSYEQYF
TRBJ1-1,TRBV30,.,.,TGTGCCTGGGCCGTGCGGGCTGGCTTGCACACTGAAGCTTTCTTT,CAWAVRAGLHTEAFF
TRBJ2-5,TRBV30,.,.,TGTGCCTGCACGAGGAGGGGCCTAACCCAAGAGACCCAGTACTTC,CACTRRGLTQETQYF
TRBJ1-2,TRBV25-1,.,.,TGTGCCAGCAGACTAACAGGGAACTATGGCTACACCTTC,CASRLTGNYGYTF
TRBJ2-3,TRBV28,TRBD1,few,TGTGCCGCCGGGACAGGGGGCCCAGATACGCAGTATTTT,CAAGTGGPDTQYF
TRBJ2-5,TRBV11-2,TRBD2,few,TGTGCCAGCAGCTCCCTAGCGGGAGATCCCCAAGAGACCCAGTACTTC,CASSSLAGDPQETQYF
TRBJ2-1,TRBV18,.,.,TGTGCCAGCTCACCACCTACTGACTACAATGAGCAGTTCTTC,CASSPPTDYNEQFF
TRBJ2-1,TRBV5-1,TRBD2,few,TGCGCCAGCAGCTCCGGGACTAGCGGGAGGGCTGAGCAGTTCTTC,CASSSGTSGRAEQFF
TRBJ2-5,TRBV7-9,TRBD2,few,TGTGCCAGCAGCTTCAGCGGGGAAGAGACCCAGTACTTC,CASSFSGEETQYF
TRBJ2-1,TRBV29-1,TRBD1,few,TGCAGCGTGGCCCCCCAGGGGGCAGTCGATGAGCAGTTCTTC,CSVAPQGAVDEQFF
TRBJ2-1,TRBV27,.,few,TGTGCCAGCAGTTTGGGGGGGGGACAAAGTGGCGAGCAGTTCTTC,CASSLGGGQSGEQFF
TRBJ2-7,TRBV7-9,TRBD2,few,TGTGCCAGCAGAAAAAGCGGGACCTCCTACGAGCAGTACTTC,CASRKSGTSYEQYF
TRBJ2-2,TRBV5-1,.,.,TGCGCCAGCAGCTTGGAGGCGGTGGGCACCGGGGAGCTGTTTTTT,CASSLEAVGTGELFF
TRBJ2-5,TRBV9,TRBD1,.,TGTGCCAGCAGCTCCTGGACAGGGCCCCAAGAGACCCAGTACTTC,CASSSWTGPQETQYF
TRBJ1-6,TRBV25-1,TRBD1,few,TGTGCCAGCAGTGAATCAGCAGGGGGGCGCGGTTCACCCCTCCACTTT,CASSESAGGRGSPLHF
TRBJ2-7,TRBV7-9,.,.,TGTGCCAGCAGCTCAACCTACGAGCAGTACTTC,CASSSTYEQYF
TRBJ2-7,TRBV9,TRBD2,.,TGTGCCAGCAGGAGAGGGACTAGCGGGATCTACGAGCAGTACTTC,CASRRGTSGIYEQYF
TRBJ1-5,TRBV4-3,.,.,TGCGCCAGCAGCCAAGATCCGGGGGGCAATCAGCCCCAGCATTTT,CASSQDPGGNQPQHF
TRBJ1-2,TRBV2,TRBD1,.,TGTGCCAGCGCAAACTCAGGGGGAAGTTACACCTTC,CASANSGGSYTF
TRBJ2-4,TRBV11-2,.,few,TGTGCCAGCAGCCACCGACCGGCCGGGGCCAAAAACATTCAGTACTTC,CASSHRPAGAKNIQYF
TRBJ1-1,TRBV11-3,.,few,TGTGCCAGCAGCCGGGTCACTGAAGCTTTCTTT,CASSRVTEAFF
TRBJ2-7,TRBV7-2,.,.,TGTGCCAGCAGCTTAAGTGGAGCCCTCTCCTACGAGCAGTACTTC,CASSLSGALSYEQYF
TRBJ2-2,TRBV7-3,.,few,TGTGCCAGCAGCTCTACTAGGAACACCGGGGAGCTGTTTTTT,CASSSTRNTGELFF
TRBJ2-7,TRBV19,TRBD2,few,TGTGCCAGTAGTATGCTGGGAGGGCCGAGGGACGAGCAGTACTTC,CASSMLGGPRDEQYF
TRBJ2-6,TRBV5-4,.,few,TGTGCCAGCAGCCGCCCAGGGACTGGGGCCAACGTCCTGACTTTC,CASSRPGTGANVLTF